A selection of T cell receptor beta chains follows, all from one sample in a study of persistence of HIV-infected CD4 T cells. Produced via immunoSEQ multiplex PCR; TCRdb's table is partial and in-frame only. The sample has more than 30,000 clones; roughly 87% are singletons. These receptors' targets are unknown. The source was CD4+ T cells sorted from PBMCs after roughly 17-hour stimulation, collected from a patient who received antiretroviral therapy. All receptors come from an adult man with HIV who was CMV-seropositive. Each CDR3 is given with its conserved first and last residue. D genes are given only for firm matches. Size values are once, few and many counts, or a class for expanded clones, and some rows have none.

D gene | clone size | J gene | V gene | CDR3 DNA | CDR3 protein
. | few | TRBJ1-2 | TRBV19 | TGTGCCAGTAGTATAGATTTGTCTTCAGGCTCTAACTATGGCTACACCTTC | CASSIDLSSGSNYGYTF
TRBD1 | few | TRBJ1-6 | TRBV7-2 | TGTGCCAGCAGCCCCTCGGGCGGGACAGTACGTTCACCCCTCCACTTT | CASSPSGGTVRSPLHF
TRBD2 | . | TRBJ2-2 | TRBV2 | TGTGCCAGCAGGCGGACTAGCGGGAATCCCGGGGAGCTGTTTTTT | CASRRTSGNPGELFF
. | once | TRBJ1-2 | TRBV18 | TGTGCCAGCTCACCAAGCAGGGCGAATAACTATGGCTACACCTTC | CASSPSRANNYGYTF
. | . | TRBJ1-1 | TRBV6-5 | TGTGCCAGCAGTTACCGGGGCCCGAACACTGAAGCTTTCTTT | CASSYRGPNTEAFF
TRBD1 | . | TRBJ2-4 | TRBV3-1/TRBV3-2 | TGTGCCAGCAGCCTGGGACAGGCCAAAAACATTCAGTACTTC | CASSLGQAKNIQYF
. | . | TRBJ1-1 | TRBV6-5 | TGTGCCACCTCGGGCACTTTGAACACTGAAGCTTTCTTT | CATSGTLNTEAFF
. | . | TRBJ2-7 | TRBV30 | TGTGCCTGGAGTCCAAAGGGGGGTAGCTACGAGCAGTACTTC | CAWSPKGGSYEQYF
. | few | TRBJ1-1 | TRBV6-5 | TGTGCCATTAAACTGGGAGGGGACACTGAAGCTTTCTTT | CAIKLGGDTEAFF
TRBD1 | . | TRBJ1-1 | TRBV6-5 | TGTGCCAGCAGAACGACAGGGAACATGAACACTGAAGCTTTCTTT | CASRTTGNMNTEAFF
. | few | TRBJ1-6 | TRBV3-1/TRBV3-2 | TGTGCCAGCAGCCCAGGGACGGGGGCTTCACCCCTCCACTTT | CASSPGTGASPLHF
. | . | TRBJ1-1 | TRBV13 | TGTGCCAGCAGCTTACGGATTCCGAACACTGAAGCTTTCTTT | CASSLRIPNTEAFF
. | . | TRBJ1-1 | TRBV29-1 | TGCAGCGTTGATCGGAAGGGATCCGGTGAAGCTTTCTTT | CSVDRKGSGEAFF
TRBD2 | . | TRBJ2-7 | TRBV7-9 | TGTGCCAGCAGCCTGACTAGCGTCGCCTACGAGCAGTACTTC | CASSLTSVAYEQYF
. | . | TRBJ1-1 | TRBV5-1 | TGCGCCAGCAGCTTAGGTGGTAACACTGAAGCTTTCTTT | CASSLGGNTEAFF
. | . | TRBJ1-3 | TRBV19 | TGTGCCAGTAGGCCACAGGGAAATGGAAACACCATATATTTT | CASRPQGNGNTIYF
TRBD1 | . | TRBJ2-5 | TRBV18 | TGTGCCAGCTCCCCGCGACCGGGACAGGGAGAGACCCAGTACTTC | CASSPRPGQGETQYF
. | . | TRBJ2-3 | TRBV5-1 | TGCGCCAGCAGCTTGGGACAGAGCACAGATACGCAGTATTTT | CASSLGQSTDTQYF
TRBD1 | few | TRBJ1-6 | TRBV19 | TGTGCCAGTTCACCAGGGGGCCACTCCTATAATTCACCCCTCCACTTT | CASSPGGHSYNSPLHF
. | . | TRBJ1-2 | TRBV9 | TGTGCCAGCAGCGTATCCGTTCGGAACGAGGGTGGCTACACCTTC | CASSVSVRNEGGYTF
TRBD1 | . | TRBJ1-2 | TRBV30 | TGTGCCTGGAGTCCTGACAGGGGCGCAAGTGGCTACACCTTC | CAWSPDRGASGYTF
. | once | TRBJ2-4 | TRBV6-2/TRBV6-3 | TGTGCCAGCAGCCTAAGGCGAGACATTCAGTACTTC | CASSLRRDIQYF
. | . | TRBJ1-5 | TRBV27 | TGTGCCAGCAGTTTTTCTAACAATCAGCCCCAGCATTTT | CASSFSNNQPQHF
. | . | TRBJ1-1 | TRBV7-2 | TGTGCCAGCAGGCCGAGGGATAGGACTGAAGCTTTCTTT | CASRPRDRTEAFF
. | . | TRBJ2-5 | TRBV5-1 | TGCGCCAGCAGCTTTGGGGCAGGGAGGCAAGAGACCCAGTACTTC | CASSFGAGRQETQYF
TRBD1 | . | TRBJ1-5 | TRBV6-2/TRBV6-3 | TGTGCCAGCAGTGGACAGGGTTTCCGAGGGAGCAATCAGCCCCAGCATTTT | CASSGQGFRGSNQPQHF
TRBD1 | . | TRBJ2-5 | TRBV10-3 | TGTGCCATCAGTGGGACAGGGCAAGAGACCCAGTACTTC | CAISGTGQETQYF
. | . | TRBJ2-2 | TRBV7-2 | TGTGCCAGCAGCCCCCGGACAGTAACGGTCGCGAACACCGGGGAGCTGTTTTTT | CASSPRTVTVANTGELFF
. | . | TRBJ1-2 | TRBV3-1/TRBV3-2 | TGTGCCAGCAGCATTGGGCCTACGAACTATGGCTACACCTTC | CASSIGPTNYGYTF